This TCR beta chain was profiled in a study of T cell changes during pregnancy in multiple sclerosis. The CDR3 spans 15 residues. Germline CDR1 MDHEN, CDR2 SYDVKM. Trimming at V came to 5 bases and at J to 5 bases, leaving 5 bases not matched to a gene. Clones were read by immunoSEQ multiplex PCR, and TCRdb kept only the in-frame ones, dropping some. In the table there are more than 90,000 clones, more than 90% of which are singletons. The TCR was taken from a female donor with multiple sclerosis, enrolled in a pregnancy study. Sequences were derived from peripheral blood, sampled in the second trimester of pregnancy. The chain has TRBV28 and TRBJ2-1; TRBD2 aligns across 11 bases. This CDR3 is CASSAGTSGHNEQFF. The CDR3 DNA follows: TGTGCCAGCAGTGCCGGGACTAGCGGACACAATGAGCAGTTCTTC.